These T cell receptor beta chains were read from a single sample in a study of siplizumab effects on memory and regulatory T cells. The data were produced by immunoSEQ multiplex PCR, yet TCRdb's version contains in-frame clones alone and is incomplete. The table shows 50,000 or so clones, with 93% occurring only once. Sequences were obtained from CD8+ T cells sorted from blood. The receptor set was obtained from a human donor in good health. Both conserved end residues are part of each CDR3. A D gene is named only where the DNA matches it firmly. Rows give clone size only sometimes, using once, few, many, or a class for an expanded clone.

j_gene: TRBJ2-7; abundance: -; d_gene: -; v_gene: TRBV6-1; CDR3nt: TGTGCCAGCAGTGAAGAAGGTGGCAGGTTTGACTACGAGCAGTACTTC; CDR3aa: CASSEEGGRFDYEQYF
j_gene: TRBJ2-3; abundance: few; d_gene: -; v_gene: TRBV27; CDR3nt: TGTGCCAGCAGTTCCGCTGCAGGGGCTAGCACAGATACGCAGTATTTT; CDR3aa: CASSSAAGASTDTQYF
j_gene: TRBJ2-5; abundance: -; d_gene: -; v_gene: TRBV5-4; CDR3nt: TGTGCCAGCAGCTCTGTGGGATCGGGGGAGACCCAGTACTTC; CDR3aa: CASSSVGSGETQYF
j_gene: TRBJ2-7; abundance: -; d_gene: -; v_gene: TRBV5-6; CDR3nt: TGTGCCAGCAGCTTGGGGCACGAGCAGTACTTC; CDR3aa: CASSLGHEQYF
j_gene: TRBJ2-1; abundance: -; d_gene: -; v_gene: TRBV6-5; CDR3nt: TGTGCCACGAGTAGCGGCTACAATGAGCAGTTCTTC; CDR3aa: CATSSGYNEQFF
j_gene: TRBJ1-2; abundance: -; d_gene: TRBD1; v_gene: TRBV7-3; CDR3nt: TGTGCCAGCAGCCCCAACCCGGGGACAGGGGGCTTGGAGCATGGCTACACCTTC; CDR3aa: CASSPNPGTGGLEHGYTF
j_gene: TRBJ1-1; abundance: -; d_gene: -; v_gene: TRBV7-8; CDR3nt: TGTGCCAGCAGCTGGACGGGACGGTCGACTGAAGCTTTCTTT; CDR3aa: CASSWTGRSTEAFF
j_gene: TRBJ1-1; abundance: -; d_gene: -; v_gene: TRBV30; CDR3nt: TGTGCCTGGACGCTATCACCCTCTTGGGGAGGGAACACTGAAGCTTTCTTT; CDR3aa: CAWTLSPSWGGNTEAFF
j_gene: TRBJ2-2; abundance: -; d_gene: -; v_gene: TRBV5-1; CDR3nt: TGCGCCAGCAGCTTGGTGGGGTCTGGGGGCACCGGGGAGCTGTTTTTT; CDR3aa: CASSLVGSGGTGELFF
j_gene: TRBJ2-7; abundance: -; d_gene: -; v_gene: TRBV6-5; CDR3nt: TGTGCCAGCAAGTCCCCAATCGACGGAGCCTACGAGCAGTACTTC; CDR3aa: CASKSPIDGAYEQYF
j_gene: TRBJ2-7; abundance: -; d_gene: TRBD1; v_gene: TRBV2; CDR3nt: TGTGCCAGCAGGATCGGGACAGGGTATATCGAGCAGTACTTC; CDR3aa: CASRIGTGYIEQYF
j_gene: TRBJ1-3; abundance: -; d_gene: -; v_gene: TRBV2; CDR3nt: TGTGCCAGCAGTGGGTCAGCTCCTATCTCTGGAAACACCATATATTTT; CDR3aa: CASSGSAPISGNTIYF
j_gene: TRBJ2-1; abundance: -; d_gene: TRBD2; v_gene: TRBV30; CDR3nt: TGTGCCTGGAGTGTGGCGGGAGGGCCTGTCAATGAGCAGTTCTTC; CDR3aa: CAWSVAGGPVNEQFF
j_gene: TRBJ1-1; abundance: -; d_gene: -; v_gene: TRBV18; CDR3nt: TGTGCCAGCTCCTCGACGGCTATGAACACTGAAGCTTTCTTT; CDR3aa: CASSSTAMNTEAFF
j_gene: TRBJ1-1; abundance: -; d_gene: -; v_gene: TRBV5-1; CDR3nt: TGCGCCAGCAGCTTCCACACAGACGTGAACACTGAAGCTTTCTTT; CDR3aa: CASSFHTDVNTEAFF
j_gene: TRBJ1-1; abundance: once; d_gene: -; v_gene: TRBV10-2; CDR3nt: TGCGCCAGCGGGGGGGCGAACACTGAAGCTTTCTTT; CDR3aa: CASGGANTEAFF
j_gene: TRBJ1-1; abundance: -; d_gene: -; v_gene: TRBV5-1; CDR3nt: TGCGCCAGCAGCCAGGTAGAGGGACCGACCGAAGCTTTCTTT; CDR3aa: CASSQVEGPTEAFF
j_gene: TRBJ2-2; abundance: once; d_gene: -; v_gene: TRBV27; CDR3nt: TGTGCCAGCAGTTTAGCAGGGGCTCCCGGGGAGCTGTTTTTT; CDR3aa: CASSLAGAPGELFF
j_gene: TRBJ1-1; abundance: -; d_gene: -; v_gene: TRBV14; CDR3nt: TGTGCCAGCAGCCCCCCCCTACAGGGAAGCACTGAAGCTTTCTTT; CDR3aa: CASSPPLQGSTEAFF
j_gene: TRBJ1-1; abundance: few; d_gene: TRBD1; v_gene: TRBV7-6; CDR3nt: TGTGCCAGCAGCTCCGGGACAGGGCCGTACACTGAAGCTTTCTTT; CDR3aa: CASSSGTGPYTEAFF
j_gene: TRBJ1-1; abundance: few; d_gene: TRBD1; v_gene: TRBV19; CDR3nt: TGTGCCAGTAGACGACAGGGAGCGGTTGAAGCTTTCTTT; CDR3aa: CASRRQGAVEAFF
j_gene: TRBJ2-1; abundance: once; d_gene: -; v_gene: TRBV6-4; CDR3nt: TGTGCCAGCAGCCAGGACAGCTCCTACAATGAGCAGTTCTTC; CDR3aa: CASSQDSSYNEQFF
j_gene: TRBJ1-6; abundance: -; d_gene: -; v_gene: TRBV5-1; CDR3nt: TGCGCCAGCAGCCCGGACACTGACGGCGGACCCCTCCACTTT; CDR3aa: CASSPDTDGGPLHF
j_gene: TRBJ2-5; abundance: -; d_gene: -; v_gene: TRBV9; CDR3nt: TGTGCCAGCAGCGTACAGGGGGGCGCTGAGACCCAGTACTTC; CDR3aa: CASSVQGGAETQYF
j_gene: TRBJ2-3; abundance: -; d_gene: TRBD2; v_gene: TRBV9; CDR3nt: TGTGCCAGCAGCGTAGAACCTAGCGGGAGGATAGGGGATACGCAGTATTTT; CDR3aa: CASSVEPSGRIGDTQYF
j_gene: TRBJ1-2; abundance: -; d_gene: -; v_gene: TRBV16; CDR3nt: TGTGCCAGCAGCCGATCCCCAGGGGAGGCTAACTATGGCTACACCTTC; CDR3aa: CASSRSPGEANYGYTF
j_gene: TRBJ1-1; abundance: -; d_gene: -; v_gene: TRBV20-1; CDR3nt: TGCAGTGCTACTACACAGGGTGAAGCTTTCTTT; CDR3aa: CSATTQGEAFF
j_gene: TRBJ2-5; abundance: -; d_gene: TRBD2; v_gene: TRBV2; CDR3nt: TGTGCCAGCAGAACCGGACTAGGGCACCAAGAGACCCAGTACTTC; CDR3aa: CASRTGLGHQETQYF
j_gene: TRBJ2-2; abundance: many; d_gene: -; v_gene: TRBV19; CDR3nt: TGTGCCAGTAGTTCGGAACTGAACACCGGGGAGCTGTTTTTT; CDR3aa: CASSSELNTGELFF
j_gene: TRBJ2-7; abundance: -; d_gene: TRBD2; v_gene: TRBV13; CDR3nt: TGTGCCAGCAGCTTAGGAGAGACTAGCGGTTCTTACGAGCAGTACTTC; CDR3aa: CASSLGETSGSYEQYF
j_gene: TRBJ2-1; abundance: once; d_gene: TRBD2; v_gene: TRBV19; CDR3nt: TGTGCCAGTAGTATAGGGGGGGACTATGGGTACAATGAGCAGTTCTTC; CDR3aa: CASSIGGDYGYNEQFF
j_gene: TRBJ1-3; abundance: -; d_gene: TRBD1; v_gene: TRBV7-8; CDR3nt: TGTGCCAGCACTCAGGCAGGGGGGGACTCTGGAAACACCATATATTTT; CDR3aa: CASTQAGGDSGNTIYF
j_gene: TRBJ2-2; abundance: -; d_gene: TRBD1; v_gene: TRBV29-1; CDR3nt: TGCAGCGGACAGGGTCGAGGGACCGCCGGGGAGCTGTTTTTT; CDR3aa: CSGQGRGTAGELFF
j_gene: TRBJ2-3; abundance: -; d_gene: -; v_gene: TRBV10-3; CDR3nt: TGTGCCATCAGTGACTCGTTAGGAGATACGCAGTATTTT; CDR3aa: CAISDSLGDTQYF
j_gene: TRBJ2-7; abundance: -; d_gene: TRBD1; v_gene: TRBV9; CDR3nt: TGTGCCAGCAGCGATGGGACAGGGTTCTCCGAGCAGTACTTC; CDR3aa: CASSDGTGFSEQYF
j_gene: TRBJ2-4; abundance: once; d_gene: -; v_gene: TRBV6-5; CDR3nt: TGTGCCAGGACCGGAACCGCCAAAAACATTCAGTACTTC; CDR3aa: CARTGTAKNIQYF
j_gene: TRBJ2-1; abundance: -; d_gene: -; v_gene: TRBV14; CDR3nt: TGTGCCAGCAGCCAACTTATAAACGGTGAGCAGTTCTTC; CDR3aa: CASSQLINGEQFF
j_gene: TRBJ2-5; abundance: -; d_gene: -; v_gene: TRBV28; CDR3nt: TGTGCCAGCGGGCGATGGGGGATCCAAGAGACCCAGTACTTC; CDR3aa: CASGRWGIQETQYF
j_gene: TRBJ2-7; abundance: -; d_gene: -; v_gene: TRBV5-4; CDR3nt: TGTGCCAGCAGCTTACTAGCTTCCCCCTACGAGCAGTACTTC; CDR3aa: CASSLLASPYEQYF
j_gene: TRBJ2-3; abundance: -; d_gene: TRBD2; v_gene: TRBV5-8; CDR3nt: TGTGCCAGCAGCCTGGAGACTAGCGGGAGTACAGATACGCAGTATTTT; CDR3aa: CASSLETSGSTDTQYF
j_gene: TRBJ2-2; abundance: -; d_gene: TRBD2; v_gene: TRBV5-4; CDR3nt: TGTGCCAGCAGTTCGGGACTAGCGGGACTAACCGGGGAGCTGTTTTTT; CDR3aa: CASSSGLAGLTGELFF
j_gene: TRBJ2-7; abundance: -; d_gene: TRBD2; v_gene: TRBV27; CDR3nt: TGTGCCAGCAGTTTGGGAGGGAGAGGCTACGAGCAGTACTTC; CDR3aa: CASSLGGRGYEQYF
j_gene: TRBJ1-5; abundance: -; d_gene: -; v_gene: TRBV7-6; CDR3nt: TGTGCCAGCAGCCCGGCGACAGGTTATAGCAATCAGCCCCAGCATTTT; CDR3aa: CASSPATGYSNQPQHF
j_gene: TRBJ2-2; abundance: -; d_gene: -; v_gene: TRBV6-5; CDR3nt: TGTGCCAGCAGTCCCTGGACGGGCACCGGGGAGCTGTTTTTT; CDR3aa: CASSPWTGTGELFF
j_gene: TRBJ2-7; abundance: -; d_gene: TRBD2; v_gene: TRBV28; CDR3nt: TGTGCCAGCAGCCCCCCGGGAGGAGAATCCTACGAGCAGTACTTC; CDR3aa: CASSPPGGESYEQYF
j_gene: TRBJ2-4; abundance: -; d_gene: -; v_gene: TRBV4-1; CDR3nt: TGCGCCAGCAGCCAAGGAGAAGACGGAGCAACGGCCAAAAACATTCAGTACTTC; CDR3aa: CASSQGEDGATAKNIQYF
j_gene: TRBJ2-7; abundance: -; d_gene: -; v_gene: TRBV6-1; CDR3nt: TGTGCCAGCAGTGAGCAGAATAAACCGGGCCAGTGGTACTACGAGCAGTACTTC; CDR3aa: CASSEQNKPGQWYYEQYF
j_gene: TRBJ1-1; abundance: few; d_gene: -; v_gene: TRBV29-1; CDR3nt: TGCAGCGTTGGGATCCTGATCCCGAACACTGAAGCTTTCTTT; CDR3aa: CSVGILIPNTEAFF
j_gene: TRBJ2-7; abundance: -; d_gene: -; v_gene: TRBV28; CDR3nt: TGTGCCAGCAGTCCAGGGAGCGGCTACGAGCAGTACTTC; CDR3aa: CASSPGSGYEQYF
j_gene: TRBJ2-5; abundance: -; d_gene: -; v_gene: TRBV28; CDR3nt: TGTGCCAGCAGTTGGATTGGGGGGCGACAAGAGACCCAGTACTTC; CDR3aa: CASSWIGGRQETQYF
j_gene: TRBJ1-1; abundance: -; d_gene: -; v_gene: TRBV19; CDR3nt: TGTGCCAGTAGTAGGGTGGGAGGGGTGGCTGAAGCTTTCTTT; CDR3aa: CASSRVGGVAEAFF
j_gene: TRBJ2-1; abundance: -; d_gene: TRBD1; v_gene: TRBV2; CDR3nt: TGTGCCAGCAGTGAAGCCGGGACAGGGTCCTACAATGAGCAGTTCTTC; CDR3aa: CASSEAGTGSYNEQFF
j_gene: TRBJ2-7; abundance: -; d_gene: TRBD1; v_gene: TRBV5-1; CDR3nt: TGCGCCAGCAGCCTGACCGGGACAGGGGCCTACGAGCAGTACTTC; CDR3aa: CASSLTGTGAYEQYF
j_gene: TRBJ2-1; abundance: -; d_gene: -; v_gene: TRBV28; CDR3nt: TGTGCCAGCAGTTTCGATTGGGGTACAGGGAATGAGCAGTTCTTC; CDR3aa: CASSFDWGTGNEQFF
j_gene: TRBJ2-2; abundance: -; d_gene: -; v_gene: TRBV9; CDR3nt: TGTGCCAGCAGCCCATCTAGCGAGAACACCGGGGAGCTGTTTTTT; CDR3aa: CASSPSSENTGELFF
j_gene: TRBJ2-7; abundance: -; d_gene: -; v_gene: TRBV28; CDR3nt: TGTGCCAGCGCTGACTCCTACGAGCAGTACTTC; CDR3aa: CASADSYEQYF
j_gene: TRBJ2-1; abundance: -; d_gene: TRBD1; v_gene: TRBV6-1; CDR3nt: TGTGCCAGCAGCGCACTGGGACAGGCCCTCAATGAGCAGTTCTTC; CDR3aa: CASSALGQALNEQFF
j_gene: TRBJ2-7; abundance: -; d_gene: TRBD2; v_gene: TRBV19; CDR3nt: TGTGCCAGTAGTGTAGCGGGAGTGGCCTACGAGCAGTACTTC; CDR3aa: CASSVAGVAYEQYF